Listed below are T cell receptor beta chains from one sample, sequenced in a study of T cells in localized non-small cell lung cancer. Some clones are missing from TCRdb's copy, which holds only in-frame ones; the method was immunoSEQ multiplex PCR. The sample lists about 54,000 clones, around 81% occurring once. The sample here was peripheral blood, taken before any cancer treatment. The receptors derive from a female donor over 55 with stage II squamous cell lung carcinoma. Each CDR3 is given with its conserved first and last residue. The D gene is left open where the match is weak. Not every row has a clone size; where given, it reads once, few, many or a size class.

clone size,V gene,J gene,D gene,CDR3 protein,CDR3 DNA
.,TRBV5-4,TRBJ1-3,.,CASSLKLTAGTTGNTIYF,TGTGCCAGCAGCTTGAAGTTGACAGCGGGGACAACAGGAAACACCATATATTTT
.,TRBV28,TRBJ1-2,TRBD1,CASSFGTGGMGYTF,TGTGCCAGCAGTTTTGGTACAGGGGGTATGGGCTACACCTTC
once,TRBV29-1,TRBJ2-1,TRBD2,CSVVGGMAGSYNEQFF,TGCAGCGTTGTGGGGGGGATGGCGGGCTCCTACAATGAGCAGTTCTTC
.,TRBV5-5,TRBJ1-4,TRBD1,CASSFPGGVTEKLFF,TGTGCCAGCAGCTTCCCAGGGGGCGTCACTGAAAAACTGTTTTTT
.,TRBV2,TRBJ2-2,.,CASSGRRDTGELFF,TGTGCCAGCAGTGGGAGAAGGGACACCGGGGAGCTGTTTTTT
.,TRBV15,TRBJ2-2,TRBD1,CATSRDDRGNTGELFF,TGTGCCACCAGCAGGGATGACAGGGGGAACACCGGGGAGCTGTTTTTT
.,TRBV10-2,TRBJ1-2,.,CASSERQGDGYTF,TGCGCCAGCAGTGAAAGGCAGGGTGATGGCTACACCTTC
few,TRBV10-3,TRBJ1-1,TRBD1,CAISGQGHTEAFF,TGTGCCATCAGTGGACAGGGGCACACTGAAGCTTTCTTT
.,TRBV12-5,TRBJ2-6,.,CASGGLSGANVLTF,TGTGCTAGTGGGGGTCTCTCTGGGGCCAACGTCCTGACTTTC
once,TRBV19,TRBJ1-6,.,CASSISRDPSPLHF,TGTGCCAGTAGTATCTCCAGGGACCCTTCACCCCTCCACTTT
.,TRBV19,TRBJ2-1,.,CASTPTQFLHNEQFF,TGTGCCAGTACCCCGACTCAGTTTCTGCACAATGAGCAGTTCTTC
medium-sized,TRBV18,TRBJ1-3,TRBD1,CASSAGTGGSGNTIYF,TGTGCCAGCTCAGCCGGGACAGGGGGCTCTGGAAACACCATATATTTT
once,TRBV7-9,TRBJ2-5,.,CASSLVSSQETQYF,TGTGCCAGCAGCTTAGTCTCAAGCCAAGAGACCCAGTACTTC
.,TRBV4-1,TRBJ2-7,.,CASSQFRDKSYEQYF,TGCGCCAGCAGCCAATTCCGGGACAAGTCCTACGAGCAGTACTTC
.,TRBV19,TRBJ1-1,.,CASSMYRDTEAFF,TGTGCCAGTAGTATGTACAGGGACACTGAAGCTTTCTTT
.,TRBV7-9,TRBJ1-2,TRBD1,CASSLGQASTLGYTF,TGTGCCAGCAGCTTGGGACAGGCTTCGACATTGGGCTACACCTTC